This T cell receptor (beta chain) was recorded in a study of cytomegalovirus exposure and HLA in healthy donors. CDR3 length: 15 amino acids. The J segment lost 4 bases and the V segment lost 5 bases, leaving 10 bases of the junction unmatched. Germline V gene data show CDR1 as SGHRS and CDR2 as YFSETQ. The PCR contained 60 Vbeta and 13 Jbeta primers. Some clones are missing from TCRdb's copy, which holds only in-frame ones; the method was immunoSEQ multiplex PCR. The sample consists of 180,000 or so clones, about 82% of them appearing once. The sequenced material came from PBMCs. The chain recombines TRBV5-1 with TRBJ2-3, with 7 bases aligning to TRBD1. The source of this sequence is a young woman in good health and CMV-seronegative. The chain's CDR3 is CASRSRQGTADTQYF. The CDR3, as DNA: TGCGCCAGCAGATCTAGACAGGGAACAGCAGATACGCAGTATTTT.